One and the same sample provided the 21 T cell receptor beta chains below, sequenced in a study of vaccination and CD4 T cells after COVID-19. Their target antigens are unknown. The treatment is: roughly 11-day PBMC culture with coronavirus spike peptide pools or control peptides (ViraFEST assay). The assay that was used to sequence DNA from cultured CD4+ T cells was the Oncomine TCR Beta short-read assay. TCRdb redid the calling of the PCR reads with MiXCR, one entry per CDR3 protein. This sample has about 15,000 distinct CDR3 sequences, with roughly 72% found just once. The sequencing input was CD4+ T cells from blood, cultured in vitro. The receptors were gathered from a human donor who had recovered from COVID-19.

The CDR3 protein is CSAPRTDTGELFF. The CDR3 DNA reads as TGCAGTGCTCCACGGACCGACACCGGGGAGCTGTTTTTT. The chain carries TRBV20-1 and TRBJ2-2; D is uncertain. Germline-derived CDR1 and CDR2 are DFQATT and SNEGSKA (reference sequence). The V end lost 5 bases, the J end lost 3 bases, and 10 bases lay between the germline ends. This CDR3 is built from 13 residues.

This chain links TRBV24-1 with TRBJ1-2; unclear D gene. The V gene lost 4 bases and the J gene lost 2 bases, with 10 bases spanning the gap. The CDR3 covers 14 residues. The germline CDR1 and CDR2 sequences are KGHDR and SFDVKD. The CDR3 nucleotides read TGTGCCACCAGTGACTTGGAAAGAAACTATGGCTACACCTTC. Translation: CATSDLERNYGYTF.

The rearrangement links TRBV20-1 to TRBJ2-2, with TRBD2 identical over 8 bases. V shed 0 bases and J 5 bases; nucleotides not matched to a gene: 5. The germline gives CDR1 DFQATT, CDR2 SNEGSKA (reference sequence). This CDR3 has 15 residues. CDR3 in amino acids: CSARESGRETGELFF. For the CDR3, the DNA is TGCAGTGCTAGAGAAAGCGGGAGAGAGACCGGGGAGCTGTTTTTT.

The chain is built from TRBV6-7 and TRBJ1-5; 8 bases are shared with TRBD1. TRBV6-7 is labeled an ORF, and its function is uncertain. J was trimmed by 0 bases and V by 7 bases; bases with no gene match: 8. The CDR3 loop spans 16 amino acids. The CDR3 DNA follows: TGTGCCAGCACCACCGGGACAGGATATAGCAATCAGCCCCAGCATTTT. Translation: CASTTGTGYSNQPQHF.

The chain is built from TRBV20-1 and TRBJ2-1; 14 bases line up with TRBD2. CDR3 length: 17 amino acids. V lost 5 bases, J lost 3 bases, and 9 bases stayed unmatched. Germline V CDR1 and CDR2: DFQATT, SNEGSKA (reference sequence). CDR3 region: CSAPGLAGVRVYNEQFF. DNA for the CDR3: TGCAGTGCTCCGGGACTAGCGGGAGTGCGGGTCTACAATGAGCAGTTCTTC.

The V gene is TRBV10-3, the J gene TRBJ1-2, with D perhaps TRBD1 (5 bases). The V end lost 7 bases, the J end lost 5 bases, and 20 bases lay between the germline ends. This CDR3 region has 15 residues. Germline V gene lookup returns CDR1 ENHRY and CDR2 SYGVKD. CDR3 region: CAITQSGLEGYGYTF. Here the CDR3 DNA reads TGTGCCATCACTCAGTCCGGCCTTGAGGGGTATGGCTACACCTTC.

This clonotype was seen more than once but under ten times. The V gene is TRBV9, the J gene TRBJ1-3; the D gene is possibly TRBD1 (5 bases). In germline, CDR1 is SGDLS, CDR2 YYNGEE. Trimming shortened V by 0 bases and J by 0 bases, and 10 bases separated the two germline ends. The CDR3 runs to 16 residues. CDR3 region: CASSVGSTASGNTIYF. CDR3 in DNA: TGTGCCAGCAGCGTAGGATCGACAGCCTCTGGAAACACCATATATTTT. The full variable domain, completed using reference TRBV9 and TRBJ1-3, is DSGVTQTPKHLITATGQRVTLRCSPRSGDLSVYWYQQSLDQGLQFLIQYYNGEERAKGNILERFSAQQFPDLHSELNLSSLELGDSALYFCASSVGSTASGNTIYFGEGSWLTVV.

Here the CDR3 DNA reads TGTGCCAGTAGTGCGGGACATAGCTTTAGCAATCAGCCCCAGCATTTT. Residues: CASSAGHSFSNQPQHF. The chain employs TRBV19 and TRBJ1-5; tentatively, D is TRBD1 (6 bases). Germline V gene sequence: CDR1 LNHDA, CDR2 SQIVND (reference sequence). The CDR3 length is 16 residues. The V and J ends lost 5 bases and 0 bases respectively, with 14 bases between them.

This rearrangement joins TRBV15 to TRBJ1-5; the D gene is possibly TRBD1 (5 bases). Germline V CDR1 and CDR2: LNHNV, YYDKDF (reference sequence). Between the trimmed V and J ends, which lost 0 bases and 7 bases, there was a span of 7 bases. There are 13 residues in the CDR3. CDR3 nucleotides: TGTGCCACCAGCAGAGAAGGGGTGCAGCCCCAGCATTTT. Protein sequence: CATSREGVQPQHF.

The genes are TRBV6-2 or TRBV6-3 and TRBJ2-5, with 7 bases aligning to TRBD2. Germline V gives CDR1 MNHEY, CDR2 SVGEGT. With 6 bases clipped from V and 5 bases from J, the junction kept 6 bases outside the gene matches. The CDR3 contains 13 residues. The CDR3 nucleotides are TGTGCCAGCAGCACACGGCGGGGGGAGACCCAGTACTTC. It yields the protein CASSTRRGETQYF.

This clonotype occurred once. The rearrangement joins TRBV12-3 or TRBV12-4 to TRBJ2-7; no firm D call. CDR3 length: 15 amino acids. V dropped 4 bases and J dropped 3 bases, with 16 bases sitting between them. This CDR3 is CASSSFRRVNYEQYF. As DNA, the CDR3 is TGTGCCAGCAGTTCCTTTCGAAGGGTCAACTACGAGCAGTACTTC.

The chain carries TRBV20-1 and TRBJ2-4; a possible D gene is TRBD2 (6 bases). Trimming removed 7 bases from V and 1 base from J, with 8 bases in between. Germline lookup yields CDR1 DFQATT and CDR2 SNEGSKA (reference sequence). The CDR3 runs to 12 residues. CDR3 DNA sequence: TGCAGTGGGGAGGCCGCCAAAAACATTCAGTACTTC. It specifies CSGEAAKNIQYF.

The chain is built from TRBV27 and TRBJ2-7; D is unresolved. CDR1 is MNHEY, CDR2 SMNVEV, per germline (reference sequence). Trimming shortened V by 5 bases and J by 3 bases, and 11 bases separated the two germline ends. This CDR3 comprises 13 residues. CDR3 amino acids: CASSVRYLYEQYF. CDR3 coding DNA: TGTGCCAGCAGTGTTAGGTACCTCTACGAGCAGTACTTC.

In its sample, this clonotype was seen a few times. This chain uses TRBV11-2 with TRBJ2-3; D is ambiguous. The germline V and J ends were trimmed by 2 bases and 2 bases, with 14 bases remaining between them. The CDR3 contains 16 residues. Germline V gene data show CDR1 as SGHAT and CDR2 as FQNNGV. CDR3 bases: TGTGCCAGCAGCTTAAGGCAGCAGCGTCTCACAGATACGCAGTATTTT. It yields the protein CASSLRQQRLTDTQYF.

The rearrangement uses TRBV6-5 and TRBJ1-2; TRBD1 is a possible D gene (6 bases). The germline V gene encodes CDR1 MNHEY and CDR2 SVGAGI. The CDR3 sequence is 15 residues long. V lost 0 bases to trimming and J lost 2 bases, with 10 bases between them. CDR3 residues: CASSYSKGTNYGYTF. The CDR3 nucleotides are TGTGCCAGCAGTTACTCGAAAGGGACAAACTATGGCTACACCTTC.

This clonotype turned up a few times. V gene TRBV11-2 combines with J gene TRBJ1-2; D is uncertain. V lost 3 bases, J lost 8 bases, and 10 bases lay in between. Germline V CDR1 and CDR2: SGHAT, FQNNGV. This CDR3 has 12 amino acids. CDR3 sequence: CASSFASQGYTF. CDR3 DNA: TGTGCCAGCAGCTTTGCCTCCCAAGGCTACACCTTC. Filled out from reference TRBV11-2 and TRBJ1-2, the complete variable domain reads EAGVAQSPRYKIIEKRQSVAFWCNPISGHATLYWYQQILGQGPKLLIQFQNNGVVDDSQLPKDRFSAERLKGVDSTLKIQPAKLEDSAVYLCASSFASQGYTFGSGTRLTVV.

The chain employs TRBV28 and TRBJ1-2, with TRBD1 matching over 8 bases. V was clipped by 6 bases and J by 2 bases; unmatched bases: 2. The CDR3 spans 13 residues. CDR1 is MDHEN and CDR2 is SYDVKM in the germline V gene. The CDR3 region has the DNA TGTGCCAGCAGCTGGACAGGGAACTATGGCTACACCTTC. It translates to CASSWTGNYGYTF.

The chain joins TRBV20-1 to TRBJ1-5, with TRBD1 identical over 7 bases. Germline-derived CDR1 and CDR2 are DFQATT and SNEGSKA (reference sequence). The CDR3 consists of 16 residues. The V and J ends lost 5 bases and 6 bases, in that order; junction bases with no gene match: 16. This CDR3 is CSAGLGKGARSQPQHF. CDR3 in DNA: TGCAGTGCTGGGCTGGGGAAGGGGGCGAGGAGTCAGCCCCAGCATTTT.

This chain links TRBV15 with TRBJ2-7; D uncertain. The CDR3 totals 14 residues. V was shortened by 3 bases and J by 3 bases, with 12 bases between the two germline ends. Looked up from germline, CDR1 is LNHNV and CDR2 is YYDKDF (reference sequence). CDR3 in amino acids: CATSSGWGSYEQYF. DNA for the CDR3: TGTGCCACCAGCAGCGGGTGGGGAAGCTACGAGCAGTACTTC.

This clonotype showed up just once. The chain recombines TRBV7-2 with TRBJ1-2; 7 nucleotides align to TRBD1. The germline CDR1 and CDR2 sequences are SGHTA and FQGNSA. V shed 5 bases, J shed 4 bases, and the junction held 10 bases outside the gene matches. The CDR3 loop spans 15 amino acids. The CDR3 coding sequence is TGTGCCAGCAGCCCAGTTGGGACAGCCGCCTATGGCTACACCTTC. Residues: CASSPVGTAAYGYTF.

CDR3: CASSPHAFGQSPDTQYF. In DNA form, the CDR3 reads TGTGCCAGCAGCCCACACGCCTTCGGCCAGTCACCCGATACGCAGTATTTT. The rearrangement uses TRBV7-6 and TRBJ2-3; D is unresolved. With 5 bases removed from V and 6 bases from J, the gap between germline ends came to 24 bases. This CDR3 is 17 amino acids long. The V gene's germline CDR1 is SGHVS and CDR2 FNYEAQ.